The subject of this entry is one T cell receptor beta chain. Its target antigen remains unknown. The record has no base qualities; no much larger clone is one base away. TCR beta CDR3 regions were amplified from RNA transcripts for repertoire sequencing. The first round of RT-PCR was done with HTBI primers and the Qiagen OneStep RT-PCR kit, and was followed by a second round of multiplex PCR, then size selection and purification. Libraries were sequenced on an Illumina HiSeq2000 using paired-end 100 bp reads. On the study's bioinformatics: Reads were processed with SOAPnuke, discarding reads with adapters, uncalled bases, mean Phred below 15, or no exact constant-primer or identifier match. COPE v1.2.5 was used to merge the high-quality paired reads. Each unique nucleotide sequence was treated as a clonotype, and MiTCR v1.1 was used to align the clonotypes to the IMGT TRB V, D and J references. The analysis was limited to V-J combinations with a frequency above 0.0001, which together covered about 99% of the repertoires. For each V-J combination, a TCR clonal expansion and chaos score was defined as F50 clonal expansion divided by the chaos observed in the TCRdist matrix. Welch's t-statistics and random forest were used to narrow the features down to around 12 V-J combinations, which were then fed into a naive Bayes classifier. The Morisita-Horn index was used to measure how similar the thyroid and blood repertoires were. The public reads were reanalyzed by TCRdb: fastp trimming at Q25, MiXCR alignment, in-frame beta chains only. Every distinct CDR3 protein forms one entry, paired with its most common genes and DNA. The authors' filters were not applied to this entry. Here the sample has 620,000 or so distinct CDR3 sequences; about 24% occur a single time. Jointly, the top ten make up 7.1% of the sample.

Hyperthyroidism was considered stable if no progression to ophthalmopathy occurred within 18 months of follow-up. The hyperthyroidism patients were 18 to 65 years old and newly diagnosed, with a disease duration of less than 2 months. Patients with other autoimmune diseases, uncontrolled infections, pregnancy or lactation were excluded. Clinical symptoms, serum thyroxine, TRAb, thyroid ultrasound and orbital computed tomography were used for diagnosis. Ficoll-Paque density gradient centrifugation was used to isolate PBMCs from 9.5 to 10 ml of fresh peripheral blood. Total RNA was extracted using Trizol reagent, and RNA quality was checked on an Agilent 2100 Bioanalyzer. This entry is derived from a study of Graves' ophthalmopathy and Graves' hyperthyroidism (dated by TCRdb to 2017 to 2018). Regarding the research as a whole: Peripheral blood was collected before any treatment was given, at the time of initial diagnosis. To tell Graves' ophthalmopathy apart from Graves' hyperthyroidism, and to predict which patients would progress to ophthalmopathy, the study relied on TCR beta repertoire signatures. In total, 120 to 150 blood samples were TCR-sequenced: fewer than 50 ophthalmopathy, roughly 77 hyperthyroidism and about 17 hyperthyroidism-to-ophthalmopathy patients. To explore V-J signatures distinguishing ophthalmopathy from hyperthyroidism, a discovery set of under 110 patients (roughly 42 ophthalmopathy, some 57 stable hyperthyroidism) was enrolled. An independent validation cohort comprised 18 hyperthyroidism patients and over 15 patients who later progressed from hyperthyroidism to ophthalmopathy. In five or six hyperthyroidism patients, T-cell repertoires of thyroid tissue and blood were compared. After sampling, hyperthyroidism patients received methimazole starting at 30 mg daily, and ophthalmopathy patients received high-dose intravenous methylprednisolone. For training and testing, the 100 patients in the discovery cohort were randomly divided in a 7:3 ratio. Points the paper makes about the study in general: Sample size was not statistically predetermined, and group allocation was not concealed from the investigators. Most of the expanded thyroid clonotypes with a frequency above 0.001 were also detected in blood, and it was suggested that the thyroid immune response may be reflected by blood repertoires. In validation, the model predicted ophthalmopathy progression with over 60% sensitivity and around 72% specificity; roughly eleven predicted patients were CT-confirmed with GO in a median of 6.5 months. The 13-signature model separated ophthalmopathy from stable hyperthyroidism with roughly 90% sensitivity and approximately 83% specificity in cross-validation, and 80%/75% in the test set.

The sequence derives from a young woman with stable Graves' hyperthyroidism. Some clones in this sample may be carry-over from other donors' samples. Donor details come from another sample of the same person, matched by shared clones. What was sequenced was peripheral blood.

The sequenced DNA: TGTGCCAGCGCTCGGAAAGGACCCGCGGAGACCCAGTACTTC. It translates as CASARKGPAETQYF. The chain joins TRBV6-1 to TRBJ2-5; the D segment cannot be called with confidence. The CDR3, from cysteine to phenylalanine, totals 14 residues. Only CDR3 DNA is held: 42 bases, read in frame from base 1. V lost 8 bases and J lost 5 bases; the stretch between them is 18 bases long. According to the germline V gene, CDR1 reads MNHNS and CDR2 reads SASEGT.